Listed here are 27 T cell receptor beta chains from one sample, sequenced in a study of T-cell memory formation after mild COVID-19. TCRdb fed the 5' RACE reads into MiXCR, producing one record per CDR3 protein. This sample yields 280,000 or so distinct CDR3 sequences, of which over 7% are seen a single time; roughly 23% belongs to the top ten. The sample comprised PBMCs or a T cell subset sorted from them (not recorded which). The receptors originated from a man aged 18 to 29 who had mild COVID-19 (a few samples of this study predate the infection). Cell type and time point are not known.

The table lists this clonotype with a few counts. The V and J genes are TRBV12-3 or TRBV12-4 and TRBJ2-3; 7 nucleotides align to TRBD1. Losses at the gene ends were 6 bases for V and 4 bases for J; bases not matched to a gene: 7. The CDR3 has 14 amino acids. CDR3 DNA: TGTGCCAGCAGGAACAGGGGAGTGGCAGATACGCAGTATTTT. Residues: CASRNRGVADTQYF.

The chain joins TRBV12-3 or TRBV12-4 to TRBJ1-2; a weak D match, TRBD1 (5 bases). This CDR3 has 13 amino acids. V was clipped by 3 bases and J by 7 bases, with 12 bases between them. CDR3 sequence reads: CASSLQGETGYTF. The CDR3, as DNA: TGTGCCAGCAGTTTGCAGGGAGAAACTGGCTACACCTTC.

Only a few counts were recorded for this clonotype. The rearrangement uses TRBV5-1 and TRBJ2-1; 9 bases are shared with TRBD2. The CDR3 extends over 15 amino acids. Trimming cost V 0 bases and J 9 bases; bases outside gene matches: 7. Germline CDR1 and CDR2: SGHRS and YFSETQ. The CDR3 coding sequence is TGCGCCAGCAGCTTGGTTGGCGGGGGGGCCCCTGAGCAGTTCTTC. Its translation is CASSLVGGGAPEQFF. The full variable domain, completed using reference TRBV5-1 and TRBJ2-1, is KAGVTQTPRYLIKTRGQQVTLSCSPISGHRSVSWYQQTPGQGLQFLFEYFSETQRNKGNFPGRFSGRQFSNSRSEMNVSTLELGDSALYLCASSLVGGGAPEQFFGPGTRLTVL.

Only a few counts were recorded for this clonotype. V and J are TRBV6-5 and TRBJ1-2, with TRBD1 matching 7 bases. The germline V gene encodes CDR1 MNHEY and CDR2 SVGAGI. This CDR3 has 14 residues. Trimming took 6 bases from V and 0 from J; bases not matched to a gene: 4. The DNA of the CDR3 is TGTGCCAGCAGGAGGGACAGAGCTAACTATGGCTACACCTTC. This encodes CASRRDRANYGYTF.

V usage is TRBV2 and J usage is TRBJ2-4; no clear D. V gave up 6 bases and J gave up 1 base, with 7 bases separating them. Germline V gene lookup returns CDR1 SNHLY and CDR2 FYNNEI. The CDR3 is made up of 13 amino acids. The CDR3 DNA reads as TGTGCCAGCAGGCCCTGGGCCAAAAACATTCAGTACTTC. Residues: CASRPWAKNIQYF. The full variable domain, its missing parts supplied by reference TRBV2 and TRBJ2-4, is EPEVTQTPSHQVTQMGQEVILRCVPISNHLYFYWYRQILGQKVEFLVSFYNNEISEKSEIFDDQFSVERPDGSNFTLKIRSTKLEDSAMYFCASRPWAKNIQYFGAGTRLSVL.

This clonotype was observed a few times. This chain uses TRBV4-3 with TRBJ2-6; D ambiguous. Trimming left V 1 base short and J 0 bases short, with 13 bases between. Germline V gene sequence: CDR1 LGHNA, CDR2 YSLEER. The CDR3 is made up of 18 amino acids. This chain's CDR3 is CASSQVPPRSSGANVLTF. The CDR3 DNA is TGCGCCAGCAGCCAAGTCCCCCCTCGATCCTCTGGGGCCAACGTCCTGACTTTC.

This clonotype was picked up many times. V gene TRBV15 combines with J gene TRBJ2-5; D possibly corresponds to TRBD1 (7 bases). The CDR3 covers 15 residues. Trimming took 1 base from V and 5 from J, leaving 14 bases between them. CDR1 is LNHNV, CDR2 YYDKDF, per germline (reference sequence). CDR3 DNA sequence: TGTGCCACCAGCAGAGGAGGCAGGGGGGACGAGACCCAGTACTTC. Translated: CATSRGGRGDETQYF.

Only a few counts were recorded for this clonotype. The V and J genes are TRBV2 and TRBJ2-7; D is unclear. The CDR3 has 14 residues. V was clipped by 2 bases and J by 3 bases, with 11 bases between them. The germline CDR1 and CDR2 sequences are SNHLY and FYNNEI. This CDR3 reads CASSETRQIYEQYV. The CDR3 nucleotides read TGTGCCAGCAGTGAAACGCGGCAGATCTACGAGCAGTACGTC.

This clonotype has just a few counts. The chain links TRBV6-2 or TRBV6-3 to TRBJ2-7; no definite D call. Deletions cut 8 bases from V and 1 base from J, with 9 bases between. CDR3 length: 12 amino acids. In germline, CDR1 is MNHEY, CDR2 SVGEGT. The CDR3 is CASRTNSYEQYV. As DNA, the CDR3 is TGTGCCAGCCGAACTAATTCCTACGAGCAGTACGTC.

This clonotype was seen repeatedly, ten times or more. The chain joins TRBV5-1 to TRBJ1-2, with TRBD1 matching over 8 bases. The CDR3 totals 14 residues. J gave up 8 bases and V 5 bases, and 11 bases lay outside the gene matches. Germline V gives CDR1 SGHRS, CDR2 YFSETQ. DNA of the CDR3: TGCGCCAGCAGGGAGGGGACAGGAGGTTGGGGCTACACCTTC. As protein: CASREGTGGWGYTF.

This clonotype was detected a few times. DNA of the CDR3: TGTGCCAGCCAAGACAGGGCTGGATCACCCCTCCACTTT. It specifies CASQDRAGSPLHF. The chain couples TRBV6-1 to TRBJ1-6; 7 bases are shared with TRBD1. Germline CDR1 MNHNS, CDR2 SASEGT. This CDR3 is built from 13 residues. Trimming cost V 8 bases and J 10 bases; bases outside gene matches: 8.

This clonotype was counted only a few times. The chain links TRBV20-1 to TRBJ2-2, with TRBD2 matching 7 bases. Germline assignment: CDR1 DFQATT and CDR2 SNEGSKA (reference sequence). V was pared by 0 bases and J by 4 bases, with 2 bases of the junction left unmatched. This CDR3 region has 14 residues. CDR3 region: CSAREGGITGELFF. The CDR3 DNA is TGCAGTGCTAGAGAGGGGGGGATCACCGGGGAGCTGTTTTTT.

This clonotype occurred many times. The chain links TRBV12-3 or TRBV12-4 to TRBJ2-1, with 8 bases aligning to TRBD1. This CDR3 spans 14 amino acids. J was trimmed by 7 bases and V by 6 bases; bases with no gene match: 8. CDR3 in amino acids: CASRTDRGWNEQFF. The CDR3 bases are TGTGCCAGCAGGACAGACAGGGGATGGAATGAGCAGTTCTTC.

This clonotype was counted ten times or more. The CDR3, as DNA: TGTGCCAGCACCATACAGGTATCGACAGATACGCAGTATTTT. This translates into CASTIQVSTDTQYF. This sequence joins TRBV12-3 or TRBV12-4 and TRBJ2-3, with D possibly TRBD1 on 5 matching bases. The CDR3 consists of 14 residues. V gave up 7 bases and J gave up 3 bases, with 14 bases separating them.

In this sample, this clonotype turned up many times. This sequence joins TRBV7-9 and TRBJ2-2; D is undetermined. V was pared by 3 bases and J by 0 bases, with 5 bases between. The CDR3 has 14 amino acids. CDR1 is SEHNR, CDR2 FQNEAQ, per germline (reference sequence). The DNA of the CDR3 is TGTGCCAGCAGCTTCTCGGCGAACACCGGGGAGCTGTTTTTT. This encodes CASSFSANTGELFF.

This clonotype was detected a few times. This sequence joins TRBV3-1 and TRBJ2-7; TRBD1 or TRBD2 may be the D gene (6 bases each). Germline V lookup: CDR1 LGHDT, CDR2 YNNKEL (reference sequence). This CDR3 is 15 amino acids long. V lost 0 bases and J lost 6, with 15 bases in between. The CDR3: CASSQDLTQGGEQYF. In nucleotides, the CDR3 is TGTGCCAGCAGCCAAGATCTGACACAGGGAGGCGAGCAGTACTTC.

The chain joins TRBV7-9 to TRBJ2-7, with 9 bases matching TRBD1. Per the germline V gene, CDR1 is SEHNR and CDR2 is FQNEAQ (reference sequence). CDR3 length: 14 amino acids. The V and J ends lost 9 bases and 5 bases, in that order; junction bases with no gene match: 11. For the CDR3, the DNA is TGTGCCAGGAATGGAGGGACAGGGACGAACGAGCAGTACGTC. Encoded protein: CARNGGTGTNEQYV.

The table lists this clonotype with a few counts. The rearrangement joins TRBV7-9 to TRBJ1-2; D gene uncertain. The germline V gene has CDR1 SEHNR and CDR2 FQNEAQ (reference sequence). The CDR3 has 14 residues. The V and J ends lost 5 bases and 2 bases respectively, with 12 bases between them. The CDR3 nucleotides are TGTGCCAGCAGCCCCCCCTCGTCGAACTATGGCTACACCTTC. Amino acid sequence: CASSPPSSNYGYTF.

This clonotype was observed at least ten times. In nucleotides, the CDR3 is TGCGCCAGCAGCTTCGATGTGACAGGGGAGACTGAGCAGTACTTC. This translates into CASSFDVTGETEQYF. The V gene is TRBV5-1, the J gene TRBJ2-7; 8 bases map to TRBD1. Per germline, CDR1 SGHRS and CDR2 YFSETQ. This CDR3 comprises 15 residues. V was clipped by 2 bases and J by 7 bases; unmatched bases: 11.

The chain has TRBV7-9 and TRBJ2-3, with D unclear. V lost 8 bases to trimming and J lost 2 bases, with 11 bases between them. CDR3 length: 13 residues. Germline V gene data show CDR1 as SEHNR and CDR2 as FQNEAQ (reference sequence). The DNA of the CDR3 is TGTGCCAGCCAGGACCCAAACACAGATACGCAGTATTTT. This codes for CASQDPNTDTQYF.

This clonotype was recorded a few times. DNA for the CDR3: TGTGCCAGCAGCCAAGACCCCTCAGGCTACGAGCAGTACTTC. This gives the protein CASSQDPSGYEQYF. The chain couples TRBV3-1 to TRBJ2-7; D not resolved. CDR1 LGHDT and CDR2 YNNKEL come from the germline V gene (reference sequence). The germline V and J ends were trimmed by 0 bases and 3 bases, with 9 bases remaining between them. This CDR3 has 14 residues.

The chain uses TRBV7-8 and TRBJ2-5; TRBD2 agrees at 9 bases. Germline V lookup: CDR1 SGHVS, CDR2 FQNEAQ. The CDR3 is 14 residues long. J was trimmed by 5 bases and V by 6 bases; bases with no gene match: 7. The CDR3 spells CASRGAGGVETQYF. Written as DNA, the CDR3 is TGTGCCAGCAGGGGAGCGGGGGGAGTGGAGACCCAGTACTTC.

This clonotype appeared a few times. CDR3 sequence (DNA): TGTGCCAGCAGCCAAGCCCCTCTTGACTACGAGCAGTACTTC. Amino acid sequence: CASSQAPLDYEQYF. The chain is built from TRBV4-2 and TRBJ2-7; no firm D call. This CDR3 spans 14 amino acids. Germline V lookup: CDR1 LGHNA, CDR2 YNFKEQ. The V and J ends lost 1 base and 3 bases respectively, with 10 bases between them.

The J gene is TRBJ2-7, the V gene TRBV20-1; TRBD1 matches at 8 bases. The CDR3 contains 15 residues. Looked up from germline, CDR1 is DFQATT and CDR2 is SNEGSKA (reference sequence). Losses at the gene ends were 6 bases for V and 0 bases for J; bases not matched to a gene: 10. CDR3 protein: CSARGQQVGSYEQYV. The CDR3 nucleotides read TGCAGTGCCAGGGGGCAACAGGTGGGCTCCTACGAGCAGTACGTC.

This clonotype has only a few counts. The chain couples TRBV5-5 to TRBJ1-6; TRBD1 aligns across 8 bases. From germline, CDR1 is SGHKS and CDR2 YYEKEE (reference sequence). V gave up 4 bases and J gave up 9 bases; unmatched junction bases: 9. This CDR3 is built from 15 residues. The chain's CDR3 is CASSRTDREVSPLHF. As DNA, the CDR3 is TGTGCCAGCAGCCGGACGGACAGGGAGGTTTCACCCCTCCACTTT.

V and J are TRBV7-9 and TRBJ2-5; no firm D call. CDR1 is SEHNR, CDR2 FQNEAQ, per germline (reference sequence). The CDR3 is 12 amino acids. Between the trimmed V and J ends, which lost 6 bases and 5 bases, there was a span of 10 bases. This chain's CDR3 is CASRLTWETQYF. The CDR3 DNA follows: TGTGCCAGCAGGCTCACATGGGAGACCCAGTACTTC.

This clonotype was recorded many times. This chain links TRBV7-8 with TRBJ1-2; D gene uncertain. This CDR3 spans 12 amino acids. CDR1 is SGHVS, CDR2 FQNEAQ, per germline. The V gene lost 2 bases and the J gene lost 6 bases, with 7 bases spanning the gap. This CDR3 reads CASSLPGNGYTF. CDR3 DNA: TGTGCCAGCAGCTTACCGGGGAATGGCTACACCTTC.